This passage covers 14 T cell receptor beta chains from one sample sequenced in a study of blood T cell repertoires in COVID-19. Only in-frame clones appear in the TCRdb table, and some are missing; sequencing was by immunoSEQ multiplex PCR. This repertoire shows approximately 500,000 clones, about 89% found once; its top ten account for 7.8%. Sequenced: peripheral blood. The receptors derive from a woman aged 45 to 65 with COVID-19, enrolled during active disease.

The gene calls are TRBV28 and TRBJ2-2, with 10 bases identical to TRBD2. This CDR3 has 13 amino acids. Germline assignment: CDR1 MDHEN and CDR2 SYDVKM. CDR3 bases: TGTGACGGAGCGGGGGGGCCATCCGGGGAGCTGTTTTTT. Translated: CDGAGGPSGELFF.

This chain connects TRBV7-8 to TRBJ2-1; D remains unclear. Germline CDR1 and CDR2: SGHVS and FQNEAQ. V was shortened by 4 bases and J by 12 bases, with 19 bases between the two germline ends. The CDR3 length is 14 residues. This chain's CDR3 is CASSSMAGPNVQFF. CDR3 DNA: TGTGCCAGCAGCTCCATGGCAGGCCCGAACGTGCAGTTCTTC.

The chain uses TRBV6-5 and TRBJ1-2, with 8 bases fitting TRBD1. J gave up 7 bases and V 6 bases, and 7 bases lay outside the gene matches. The germline V gene has CDR1 MNHEY and CDR2 SVGAGI. The CDR3 covers 13 residues. The CDR3 loop is CASRPDRESGYTF. The CDR3 DNA reads as TGTGCCAGCAGACCGGACAGGGAGAGTGGCTACACCTTC.

The chain combines TRBV4-1 with TRBJ2-4; TRBD1 matches 7 bases. There are 17 residues in the CDR3. Unmatched junction bases numbered 7, after V lost 0 bases and J lost 2 bases. The germline V gene encodes CDR1 MGHRA and CDR2 YSYEKL. The CDR3 reads CASSQDPHRGSKNIQYF. CDR3 coding DNA: TGCGCCAGCAGCCAAGATCCCCACAGGGGTTCCAAAAACATTCAGTACTTC.

The sample holds a few counts of this clone. The rearrangement joins TRBV6-5 to TRBJ2-7, with 9 bases fitting TRBD1. J gave up 3 bases and V 6 bases, and 6 bases lay outside the gene matches. The germline gives CDR1 MNHEY, CDR2 SVGAGI. The CDR3 contains 14 residues. CDR3 sequence reads: CASRGTGSDYEQYF. For the CDR3, the DNA is TGTGCCAGCAGAGGGACAGGGTCCGACTACGAGCAGTACTTC.

About this clone: This sample includes further DNA sequences coding for the same CDR3. CDR3 protein: CATSDPGVQETQYF. The DNA for the CDR3 is TGTGCCACCAGTGATCCTGGAGTCCAAGAGACCCAGTACTTC. The chain uses TRBV24-1 and TRBJ2-5; no reliable D call. The CDR3 covers 14 residues. Trimming took off 3 bases at V and 1 base at J, with 8 bases between the two ends. Germline V gene sequence: CDR1 KGHDR, CDR2 SFDVKD.

The rearrangement links TRBV27 to TRBJ2-7; perhaps TRBD2 as D (6 bases). CDR3 length equals 12 residues. Trimming cost V 6 bases and J 7 bases, with 13 bases left between them. Germline V gene lookup returns CDR1 MNHEY and CDR2 SMNVEV (reference sequence). The CDR3 DNA is TGTGCCAGCAGGTCACATGGAGGGGAGCAGTACTTC. Its protein product is CASRSHGGEQYF.

The rearrangement links TRBV6-6 to TRBJ1-2; D not resolved. Trimming shortened V by 5 bases and J by 8 bases, and 27 bases separated the two germline ends. Germline CDR1 and CDR2: MNHNY and SVGAGI (reference sequence). This CDR3 comprises 17 residues. CDR3 sequence: CASSPNRLSQPRSGYTF. The CDR3 DNA is TGTGCCAGCAGTCCCAACCGCCTATCCCAGCCTCGTAGCGGCTACACCTTC.

The rearrangement links TRBV5-4 to TRBJ1-1; 9 bases match TRBD1. V lost 4 bases to trimming and J lost 5 bases; unmatched junction nucleotides: 9. The CDR3 has 15 residues. Germline CDR1 and CDR2: SGHNT and YYREEE (reference sequence). The DNA for the CDR3 is TGTGCCAGCAGCGGACAGGGACAGGGTAGGACTGAAGCTTTCTTT. This encodes CASSGQGQGRTEAFF.

Note on this clone: One end of the junction is discordant with germline, which a read error may explain. The chain combines TRBV24-1 with TRBJ1-5; possibly TRBD1 for D (5 bases). The CDR3 length is 15 residues. CDR1 KGHDR and CDR2 SFDVKD come from the germline V gene. The CDR3 DNA reads as TGTGCCACCAGTGATTCGTGGGGCCTCAATCAGTCCCAGCATTTT. It encodes CATSDSWGLNQSQHF.

The gene calls are TRBV3-1 (or the pseudogene TRBV3-2) and TRBJ2-3, with D tentatively TRBD2 (5 bases). The CDR3 is made up of 17 amino acids. Looked up from germline, CDR1 is LGHDT and CDR2 is YNNKEL (reference sequence). With 2 bases removed from V and 4 bases from J, the gap between germline ends came to 19 bases. CDR3 region: CASSQFPRRGGADTQYF. CDR3 DNA sequence: TGTGCCAGCAGCCAATTCCCCCGACGGGGTGGGGCAGATACGCAGTATTTT.

The chain recombines TRBV4-2 with TRBJ2-7; tentative D call: TRBD2 (5 bases). The CDR3 contains 14 residues. CDR1 and CDR2 (germline): LGHNA, YNFKEQ. V dropped 0 bases and J dropped 11 bases, with 17 bases sitting between them. The CDR3 loop is CASSQDFSRYGEYF. The CDR3 bases are TGTGCCAGCAGCCAAGACTTTTCCCGGTACGGGGAGTACTTC.

The rearrangement links TRBV24-1 to TRBJ2-3; tentatively, D is TRBD2 (5 bases). Germline-derived CDR1 and CDR2 are KGHDR and SFDVKD. The CDR3 covers 13 residues. Trimming shortened V by 8 bases and J by 0 bases, and 8 bases separated the two germline ends. The CDR3 here is CATMEASTDTQYF. CDR3 nucleotides: TGTGCCACCATGGAGGCCAGCACAGATACGCAGTATTTT.

The chain has TRBV2 and TRBJ2-3; the match to TRBD2 covers 14 bases. Per the germline V gene, CDR1 is SNHLY and CDR2 is FYNNEI. This CDR3 is 14 amino acids long. V trimming: 9 bases; J trimming: 6 bases; junction bases outside the gene matches: 5. The CDR3 region has the DNA TGTGCCAGTCGGACTAGCGGGGGGCCGGATACGCAGTATTTT. Its protein product is CASRTSGGPDTQYF.